This passage covers 27 T cell receptor beta chains from one sample sequenced in a study of T cell responses to AZD1222 COVID-19 vaccine. Clones were sequenced by immunoSEQ multiplex PCR, and TCRdb holds only the in-frame ones, with some missing. The sample yields 70,000 to 90,000 clones, 90% seen once. This sample comprised peripheral blood, obtained on day 0 of AZD1222 vaccination. These receptors all stem from an adult in good health.

This sequence joins TRBV28 and TRBJ2-7, with 8 bases identical to TRBD2. The germline CDR1 and CDR2 sequences are MDHEN and SYDVKM. J lost 3 bases, V lost 2 bases, and 15 bases had no gene match. This CDR3 is built from 18 residues. As DNA, the CDR3 is TGTGCCAGCAGTTTAAGGAGTCGGTTTAGAAGCGGGAGCTACGAGCAGTACTTC. It specifies CASSLRSRFRSGSYEQYF.

The rearrangement uses TRBV11-1 and TRBJ1-5; D gene uncertain. CDR3 length: 13 residues. Germline lookup yields CDR1 SGHAT and CDR2 FQDESV (reference sequence). V was pared by 3 bases and J by 5 bases, with 8 bases between. The CDR3 DNA is TGTGCCAGCAGCTTGGGAGAAGATCAGCCCCAGCATTTT. It yields the protein CASSLGEDQPQHF.

This clone came up once. The chain joins TRBV6-2 or TRBV6-3 to TRBJ2-5; 7 nucleotides line up with TRBD2. The CDR3 is made up of 18 amino acids. V lost 0 bases to trimming and J lost 2 bases; unmatched junction nucleotides: 12. The V gene's germline CDR1 is MNHEY and CDR2 SVGEGT. The CDR3 DNA reads TGTGCCAGCAGTTACTCCATAACGTTTGCTAGCGGACAAGAGACCCAGTACTTC. Protein: CASSYSITFASGQETQYF.

V is TRBV19 and J is TRBJ2-7; 10 bases agree with TRBD2. The CDR3 loop spans 14 amino acids. In germline, CDR1 is LNHDA, CDR2 SQIVND (reference sequence). V shed 5 bases, J shed 2 bases, and the junction held 3 bases outside the gene matches. CDR3 amino acids: CASSSSGSTYEQYF. CDR3 nucleotides: TGTGCCAGTAGTTCTAGCGGGAGCACCTACGAGCAGTACTTC.

The V gene is TRBV12-3 or TRBV12-4, the J gene TRBJ2-2; D gene unclear. This CDR3 has 12 amino acids. The germline V and J ends were trimmed by 6 bases and 7 bases, with 9 bases remaining between them. CDR3: CASSQRVGELFF. As DNA, the CDR3 is TGTGCCAGCAGCCAAAGGGTCGGGGAGCTGTTTTTT.

CDR3 DNA: TGTGCCAGCAGTTACTCATCGGGGGCGAGTAACTATGGCTACACCTTC. It codes for CASSYSSGASNYGYTF. The rearrangement uses TRBV6-6 and TRBJ1-2; tentative D call: TRBD1 (6 bases). The length of the CDR3 is 16 residues. Trimming took off 0 bases at V and 1 base at J, with 12 bases between the two ends. Germline CDR1 and CDR2: MNHNY and SVGAGI (reference sequence).

This chain links TRBV19 with TRBJ1-1; D call uncertain. Trimming shortened V by 5 bases and J by 11 bases, and 9 bases separated the two germline ends. This CDR3 has 10 amino acids. Germline lookup yields CDR1 LNHDA and CDR2 SQIVND (reference sequence). The CDR3 loop reads CASSSGSAFF. The DNA for the CDR3 is TGTGCCAGTAGTTCGGGGTCGGCTTTCTTT. Looking up the rest from reference TRBV19 and TRBJ1-1 gives the full variable domain: DGGITQSPKYLFRKEGQNVTLSCEQNLNHDAMYWYRQDPGQGLRLIYYSQIVNDFQKGDIAEGYSVSREKKESFPLTVTSAQKNPTAFYLCASSSGSAFFGQGTRLTVV.

The rearrangement links TRBV7-3 to TRBJ1-1; D ambiguous. This CDR3 has 12 residues. CDR1 and CDR2 from the germline V gene are SGHTA and FQGTGA. V lost 5 bases and J lost 7, with 11 bases in between. CDR3 nucleotide sequence: TGTGCCAGCAGCACCCGCATGGGTGAAGCTTTCTTT. This encodes CASSTRMGEAFF.

The rearrangement uses TRBV11-3 and TRBJ2-1; maybe TRBD1 (6 bases). V gave up 5 bases and J gave up 8 bases, with 10 bases separating them. The CDR3 runs 12 residues. Germline lookup yields CDR1 SGHNT and CDR2 YENEEA. CDR3: CASSSRGHEQFF. The CDR3 nucleotides read TGTGCCAGCAGCAGCAGGGGTCATGAGCAGTTCTTC.

The V and J genes are TRBV5-1 and TRBJ2-7; a possible D gene is TRBD2 (6 bases). With 3 bases removed from V and 1 base from J, the gap between germline ends came to 14 bases. This CDR3 is 15 amino acids long. Per germline, CDR1 SGHRS and CDR2 YFSETQ. Written as DNA, the CDR3 is TGCGCCAGCAGCTCAACGCGGGACGGATCCTACGAGCAGTACTTC. Translated: CASSSTRDGSYEQYF.

The V and J genes are TRBV12-5 and TRBJ2-7; D possibly corresponds to TRBD1 (6 bases). Germline CDR1 and CDR2: LGHNT and FRNRAP. Trimming removed 5 bases from V and 6 bases from J, with 20 bases in between. This CDR3 spans 15 amino acids. The chain's CDR3 is CASGPAPGDILEQYF. The CDR3 DNA is TGTGCTAGTGGTCCTGCCCCCGGGGACATTCTCGAGCAGTACTTC.

V and J are TRBV19 and TRBJ1-1; D is possibly TRBD1 (6 bases). Germline values: CDR1 LNHDA, CDR2 SQIVND (reference sequence). The CDR3 totals 14 residues. Trimming pared 6 bases from V and 2 bases from J, leaving 13 bases between. The CDR3 region is CASRPQGLNTEAFF. The CDR3 DNA reads as TGTGCCAGTAGGCCTCAGGGGCTAAACACTGAAGCTTTCTTT.

CDR3 in amino acids: CASALQGAKPGELFF. The CDR3 region has the DNA TGTGCTAGTGCTTTACAGGGGGCAAAGCCCGGGGAGCTGTTTTTT. The chain joins TRBV12-5 to TRBJ2-2; 9 bases agree with TRBD1. V shed 7 bases, J shed 6 bases, and the junction held 9 bases outside the gene matches. CDR1 LGHNT and CDR2 FRNRAP come from the germline V gene. The CDR3 consists of 15 residues.

This clone has only a few counts. The V and J genes are TRBV9 and TRBJ2-1; TRBD2 matches at 14 bases. V lost 3 bases, J lost 7 bases, and 6 bases stayed unmatched. CDR3 size: 16 residues. Germline V gene data show CDR1 as SGDLS and CDR2 as YYNGEE. The CDR3 DNA is TGTGCCAGCAGCGGGGGACTAGCGGGAGTACGAAATGAGCAGTTCTTC. It codes for CASSGGLAGVRNEQFF.

This chain links TRBV24-1 with TRBJ2-1, with D tentatively TRBD1 (5 bases). The CDR3 length is 16 residues. The V end was cut by 4 bases, the J end by 2 bases, with 14 bases between. Germline CDR1 KGHDR, CDR2 SFDVKD. The CDR3 region is CATSESDSRAYNEQFF. The CDR3, as DNA: TGTGCCACCAGTGAATCAGACAGCAGGGCCTACAATGAGCAGTTCTTC.

The rearrangement links TRBV3-1 (or the pseudogene TRBV3-2) to TRBJ1-5, with 7 bases lining up with TRBD1. Germline trimming cut 1 base from V and 5 bases from J; bases unmatched to any gene: 8. The CDR3 loop spans 16 amino acids. Germline CDR1 reads LGHDT; CDR2 reads YNNKEL (reference sequence). The DNA of the CDR3 is TGTGCCAGCAGCCAAGGGATTCTCAGGGGGGATCAGCCCCAGCATTTT. It codes for CASSQGILRGDQPQHF.

CDR3 region: CASSRAQNTEAFF. The DNA for the CDR3 is TGTGCCAGCAGCCGGGCCCAGAACACTGAAGCTTTCTTT. The V and J genes are TRBV9 and TRBJ1-1, with D unresolved. Germline V gives CDR1 SGDLS, CDR2 YYNGEE. The CDR3 has 13 amino acids. Trimming took 4 bases from V and 1 from J, leaving 8 bases between them.

The J gene is TRBJ1-1, the V gene TRBV5-4, with D uncertain. This CDR3 region has 14 residues. Germline assignment: CDR1 SGHNT and CDR2 YYREEE (reference sequence). V was pared by 0 bases and J by 10 bases, with 16 bases between. The CDR3 here is CASSLVGQRIGAFF. The CDR3 nucleotides are TGTGCCAGCAGCTTGGTAGGCCAACGCATCGGAGCTTTCTTT.

Regarding this clone: At one boundary the junction diverges from the germline segment, which might be a read error. The V gene is TRBV6-5, the J gene TRBJ2-7, with D perhaps TRBD1 (6 bases). In germline, CDR1 is MNHEY, CDR2 SVGAGI. The CDR3 is 15 residues long. The CDR3 nucleotides read TGTGCCAGCAGTAGAAGAGAGACAGGATCCTACGAGCAGTGCTTC. Amino acids: CASSRRETGSYEQCF.

This chain links TRBV10-2 with TRBJ2-2; tentatively, D is TRBD1 (5 bases). Germline V gene sequence: CDR1 WSHSY, CDR2 SAAADI. This CDR3 comprises 14 residues. With 7 bases removed from V and 2 bases from J, the gap between germline ends came to 11 bases. The CDR3 is CASNLDSNTGELFF. For the CDR3, the DNA is TGCGCCAGCAATCTCGACAGCAACACCGGGGAGCTGTTTTTT.

J is TRBJ2-1 and V is TRBV9; 7 bases map to TRBD1. This CDR3 is built from 15 residues. With V trimmed by 4 bases and J by 0 bases, 4 bases remained unmatched. Germline loops: CDR1 SGDLS, CDR2 YYNGEE. Here the CDR3 reads CASSQTGSSYNEQFF. CDR3 DNA: TGTGCCAGCAGCCAGACAGGGAGCTCCTACAATGAGCAGTTCTTC. The entire variable domain, with the rest obtained from reference TRBV9 and TRBJ2-1, is as follows: DSGVTQTPKHLITATGQRVTLRCSPRSGDLSVYWYQQSLDQGLQFLIQYYNGEERAKGNILERFSAQQFPDLHSELNLSSLELGDSALYFCASSQTGSSYNEQFFGPGTRLTVL.

The chain employs TRBV5-1 and TRBJ1-4; no firm D call. This CDR3 is built from 16 residues. Germline V CDR1 and CDR2: SGHRS, YFSETQ. V shed 7 bases and J shed 4 bases, with 20 bases lying between them. In DNA, the CDR3 is TGCGCCAGCGCGAGCCGAGGGCTCGGGTATAATGAAAAACTGTTTTTT. This sequence encodes CASASRGLGYNEKLFF.

The chain is built from TRBV25-1 and TRBJ1-6; the D is unclear. Germline loops: CDR1 MGHDK, CDR2 SYGVNS. V was trimmed by 4 bases and J by 10 bases, leaving 14 bases between them. The CDR3 is 14 amino acids. Here the CDR3 reads CASSATSRESPLHF. The CDR3, as DNA: TGTGCCAGCAGTGCGACATCCCGGGAGTCACCCCTCCACTTT.

The chain recombines TRBV29-1 with TRBJ2-1; weak D call: TRBD2 (6 bases). V dropped 2 bases and J dropped 0 bases, with 11 bases sitting between them. The germline gives CDR1 SQVTM, CDR2 ANQGSEA. CDR3 length: 15 residues. The CDR3 coding sequence is TGCAGCGTTGAAAGGGGTAGCGGCTCCTACAATGAGCAGTTCTTC. The encoded protein is CSVERGSGSYNEQFF.

This chain uses TRBV19 with TRBJ2-6; D is possibly TRBD1 (6 bases). This CDR3 contains 17 residues. Trimming left V 7 bases short and J 4 bases short, with 20 bases between. Germline assignment: CDR1 LNHDA and CDR2 SQIVND (reference sequence). Written as DNA, the CDR3 is TGTGCCAGTACCCTGACAGGTAGTCTTCTCGGGGCCAACGTCCTGACTTTC. Translated, it gives CASTLTGSLLGANVLTF.

This chain joins TRBV10-3 and TRBJ2-7, with D possibly matching TRBD1 (5 bases). V lost 0 bases to trimming and J lost 2 bases, with 11 bases between them. Per germline, CDR1 ENHRY and CDR2 SYGVKD. The CDR3 extends over 15 amino acids. The CDR3 region has the DNA TGTGCCATCAGTGAGTCAAGGTCAGGGCCCTACGAGCAGTACTTC. Translating gives CAISESRSGPYEQYF.

The rearrangement joins TRBV28 to TRBJ2-2; D is unresolved. The germline V gene has CDR1 MDHEN and CDR2 SYDVKM. The CDR3 covers 16 residues. Between the trimmed V and J ends, which lost 5 bases and 2 bases, there was a span of 15 bases. Here the CDR3 reads CASSPEAPRNTGELFF. The DNA of the CDR3 is TGTGCCAGCAGTCCCGAGGCTCCCCGAAACACCGGGGAGCTGTTTTTT.